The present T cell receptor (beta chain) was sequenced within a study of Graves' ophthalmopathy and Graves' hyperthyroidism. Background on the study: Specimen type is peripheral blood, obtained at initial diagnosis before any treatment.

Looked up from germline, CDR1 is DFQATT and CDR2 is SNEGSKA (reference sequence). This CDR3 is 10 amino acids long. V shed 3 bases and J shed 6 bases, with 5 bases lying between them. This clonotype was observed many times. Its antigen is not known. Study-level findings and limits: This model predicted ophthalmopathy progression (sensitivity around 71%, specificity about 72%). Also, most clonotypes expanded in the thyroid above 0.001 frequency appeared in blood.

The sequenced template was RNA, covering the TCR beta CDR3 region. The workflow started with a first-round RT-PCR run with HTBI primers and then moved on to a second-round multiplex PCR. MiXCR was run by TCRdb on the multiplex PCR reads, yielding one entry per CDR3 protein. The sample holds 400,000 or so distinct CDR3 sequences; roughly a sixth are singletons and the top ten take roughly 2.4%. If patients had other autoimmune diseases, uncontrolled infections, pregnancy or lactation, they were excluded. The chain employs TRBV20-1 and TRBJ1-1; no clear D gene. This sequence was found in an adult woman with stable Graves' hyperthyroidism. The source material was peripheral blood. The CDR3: CSASRPEAFF. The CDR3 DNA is TGCAGTGCTAGTAGGCCTGAAGCTTTCTTT.